These T cell receptor beta chains were read from a single sample in a study of high-grade serous ovarian cancer treatment subgroups. The protocol was immunoSEQ multiplex PCR, while the TCRdb copy is restricted to in-frame clones and leaves out a portion. Of 35,000 to 45,000 clones in the sample, 79% are singletons; the top ten hold roughly 3%. Sample: tumor tissue. These receptors came from a human donor with high-grade serous ovarian cancer. Both conserved end residues are part of each CDR3. A D gene is named only where the DNA matches it firmly. The size entry is marked missing in some rows and otherwise reads once, few, many or a size class.

>NA|TRBV15|TRBD2|14|TRBJ2-3
CATRGGLSTDTQYF
TGTGCCACCCGGGGGGGACTTAGCACAGATACGCAGTATTTT
>NA|TRBV6-6|TRBD1|14|TRBJ2-5
CASSRGQTQETQYF
TGTGCCAGCAGTCGGGGACAGACCCAAGAGACCCAGTACTTC
>NA|TRBV7-9|TRBD2|15|TRBJ2-2
CASLLIAGNPGELFF
TGTGCCAGCCTTCTTATAGCGGGGAACCCCGGGGAGCTGTTTTTT
>NA|TRBV7-3|TRBD2|15|TRBJ2-5
CASSLLAGGRETQYF
TGTGCCAGCAGCTTACTAGCGGGAGGGCGAGAGACCCAGTACTTC
>NA|TRBV6-4|NA|12|TRBJ2-3
CASSDHRNTQYF
TGTGCCAGCAGTGACCACAGGAATACGCAGTATTTT
>once|TRBV27|NA|13|TRBJ1-4
CASRRAGQEKLFF
TGTGCCAGCCGGAGGGCAGGGCAAGAAAAACTGTTTTTT
>NA|TRBV27|NA|13|TRBJ1-2
CASSLNTNYGYTF
TGTGCCAGCAGTTTGAACACCAACTATGGCTACACCTTC
>NA|TRBV9|NA|13|TRBJ1-1
CASSVQMNTEAFF
TGTGCCAGCAGCGTACAGATGAACACTGAAGCTTTCTTT
>once|TRBV6-1|NA|15|TRBJ2-7
CASSGGGVWSVEQYF
TGTGCCAGCAGTGGGGGGGGCGTATGGAGCGTCGAGCAGTACTTC
>NA|TRBV19|NA|15|TRBJ2-5
CASSIDPPAGETQYF
TGTGCCAGTAGTATAGATCCCCCAGCGGGAGAGACCCAGTACTTC
>few|TRBV5-4|NA|14|TRBJ2-7
CASSLQIPPYEQYF
TGTGCCAGCAGCCTACAGATCCCCCCCTACGAGCAGTACTTC
>few|TRBV29-1|NA|8|TRBJ1-1
CSVGRAFF
TGCAGCGTGGGCCGAGCTTTCTTT
>NA|TRBV4-3|NA|16|TRBJ1-1
CASSQDGGPGNTEAFF
TGCGCCAGCAGCCAAGATGGCGGGCCAGGGAACACTGAAGCTTTCTTT